These 25 T cell receptor beta chains originate from one sample sequenced in a study of blood T cell repertoires in COVID-19. The protocol was immunoSEQ multiplex PCR, while the TCRdb copy is restricted to in-frame clones and leaves out a portion. The sample lists around 41,000 clones; about 88% were seen once. Sequenced material: peripheral blood. Every receptor here comes from a human donor in a cohort sampled during active COVID-19.

This chain links TRBV7-2 with TRBJ1-1; a possible D gene is TRBD1 (6 bases). The CDR3 sequence is 14 residues long. V gave up 5 bases and J gave up 2 bases, with 12 bases separating them. Germline V gene lookup returns CDR1 SGHTA and CDR2 FQGNSA. The CDR3 protein is CASSPGGFNTEAFF. The DNA of the CDR3 is TGTGCCAGCAGCCCGGGGGGCTTTAACACTGAAGCTTTCTTT. The whole variable domain, remainder taken from reference TRBV7-2 and TRBJ1-1, is GAGVSQSPSNKVTEKGKDVELRCDPISGHTALYWYRQSLGQGLEFLIYFQGNSAPDKSGLPSDRFSAERTGGSVSTLTIQRTQQEDSAVYLCASSPGGFNTEAFFGQGTRLTVV.

This rearrangement joins TRBV5-1 to TRBJ2-3; TRBD2 aligns across 9 bases. The length of the CDR3 is 16 residues. Germline assignment: CDR1 SGHRS and CDR2 YFSETQ. V trimming: 3 bases; J trimming: 5 bases; junction bases outside the gene matches: 10. The CDR3 reads CASSSQTSGAGDTQYF. DNA for the CDR3: TGCGCCAGCAGCTCGCAGACTAGCGGAGCGGGAGATACGCAGTATTTT.

This chain links TRBV10-3 with TRBJ1-2, with 7 bases matching TRBD1. The CDR3 extends over 18 amino acids. The junction had 14 bases not matched to a gene; V was cut back by 3 bases and J by 1 base. Germline values: CDR1 ENHRY, CDR2 SYGVKD. The CDR3 reads CAISDPGHRQGNNYGYTF. CDR3 sequence (DNA): TGTGCCATCAGTGACCCTGGGCATCGACAGGGTAATAACTATGGCTACACCTTC.

The chain employs TRBV18 and TRBJ1-1; 7 positions agree with TRBD1. The ends lost 3 bases at V and 5 bases at J; junction bases unmatched: 12. Germline V lookup: CDR1 KGHSH, CDR2 LQKENI. CDR3 size: 16 residues. Written as DNA, the CDR3 is TGTGCCAGCTCACCTCGACAGGGATGGCCCGGGACTGAAGCTTTCTTT. Amino acid sequence: CASSPRQGWPGTEAFF.

This chain uses TRBV4-1 with TRBJ2-3, with 7 bases lining up with TRBD2. The V gene's germline CDR1 is MGHRA and CDR2 YSYEKL. With 0 bases clipped from V and 0 bases from J, the junction kept 15 bases outside the gene matches. The CDR3 is 20 residues long. Here the CDR3 DNA reads TGCGCCAGCAGCCAAGATAGGGCCGGACTAGGGGTAGGGAGCACAGATACGCAGTATTTT. It yields the protein CASSQDRAGLGVGSTDTQYF.

The chain employs TRBV7-9 and TRBJ1-6; 7 nucleotides match TRBD1. V dropped 4 bases and J dropped 10; count of bases not matched to a gene: 13. The CDR3 length is 16 residues. Germline CDR1 is SEHNR and CDR2 is FQNEAQ (reference sequence). This chain's CDR3 is CASSSPRGSWESPLHF. The CDR3 region has the DNA TGTGCCAGCAGCTCGCCCAGGGGGTCTTGGGAGTCACCCCTCCACTTT.

The rearrangement links TRBV6-1 to TRBJ1-6; D might be TRBD1 (5 bases). The germline gives CDR1 MNHNS, CDR2 SASEGT. Trimming stripped 3 bases from V and 9 bases from J, with 18 bases between. The CDR3 spans 16 residues. Here the CDR3 reads CASSESAGWVGSPLHF. DNA of the CDR3: TGTGCCAGCAGTGAGTCGGCAGGGTGGGTTGGTTCACCCCTCCACTTT.

This chain uses TRBV10-3 with TRBJ2-1; 7 bases are a match to TRBD2. With V trimmed by 10 bases and J by 5 bases, 11 bases remained unmatched. CDR1 is ENHRY and CDR2 is SYGVKD in the germline V gene. CDR3 length equals 14 residues. The CDR3 sequence is CATTGGSGHNEQFF. CDR3 DNA sequence: TGTGCCACCACGGGGGGATCGGGCCACAATGAGCAGTTCTTC.

This clone was recorded a few times. The chain combines TRBV6-1 with TRBJ2-7; TRBD2 matches at 9 bases. The CDR3 covers 16 residues. CDR1 and CDR2 from the germline V gene are MNHNS and SASEGT. Germline trimming cut 1 base from V and 0 bases from J; bases unmatched to any gene: 4. CDR3 in DNA: TGTGCCAGCAGTGAAGGGCGAGCGGGGGGCTCCTACGAGCAGTACTTC. Its translation is CASSEGRAGGSYEQYF.

J is TRBJ2-1 and V is TRBV18; weak D call: TRBD1 (6 bases). This CDR3 region has 15 residues. V shed 6 bases and J shed 6 bases, with 18 bases lying between them. Germline values: CDR1 KGHSH, CDR2 LQKENI. The CDR3 nucleotides read TGTGCCAGCTCCCTGGGGATGGGGGCGATCAATGAGCAGTTCTTC. As protein: CASSLGMGAINEQFF.

The chain carries TRBV12-3 or TRBV12-4 and TRBJ1-1; the D gene is possibly TRBD1 (6 bases). V was pared by 8 bases and J by 1 base, with 8 bases between. The CDR3 contains 12 residues. For the CDR3, the DNA is TGTGCCAGCCGACAGGCGAACACTGAAGCTTTCTTT. Translating it yields CASRQANTEAFF.

With respect to this clone: The identical CDR3 is also encoded by other nucleotide sequences in the sample. This chain links TRBV5-4 with TRBJ2-5, with 9 bases lining up with TRBD1. The CDR3 extends over 16 amino acids. The germline V gene has CDR1 SGHNT and CDR2 YYREEE (reference sequence). V was clipped by 4 bases and J by 4 bases; unmatched bases: 11. The CDR3 coding sequence is TGTGCCAGCAGCCCGCGAGGGACAGGGAAGGCAGAGACCCAGTACTTC. Residues: CASSPRGTGKAETQYF.

V gene TRBV7-2 combines with J gene TRBJ2-3; a weak D match, TRBD2 (6 bases). Germline V gene data show CDR1 as SGHTA and CDR2 as FQGNSA. With 2 bases removed from V and 2 bases from J, the gap between germline ends came to 14 bases. CDR3 length equals 16 residues. The CDR3 protein is CASSLFVGGDTDTQYF. The CDR3 DNA reads TGTGCCAGCAGCTTATTTGTGGGGGGAGACACAGATACGCAGTATTTT. Full variable domain (missing parts from reference TRBV7-2 and TRBJ2-3): GAGVSQSPSNKVTEKGKDVELRCDPISGHTALYWYRQSLGQGLEFLIYFQGNSAPDKSGLPSDRFSAERTGGSVSTLTIQRTQQEDSAVYLCASSLFVGGDTDTQYFGPGTRLTVL.

The chain recombines TRBV5-6 with TRBJ1-2, with D perhaps matching TRBD1 (5 bases). The CDR3 consists of 15 residues. The V end was cut by 5 bases, the J end by 0 bases, with 14 bases between. Germline assignment: CDR1 SGHDT and CDR2 YYEEEE. CDR3 DNA: TGTGCCAGCAGGGTTTGGGGCACCCCTAACTATGGCTACACCTTC. Translated, it gives CASRVWGTPNYGYTF.

The CDR3 bases are TGCGCCAGCAGTCCGTGGGGGGCTAACTATGGCTACACCTTC. It yields the protein CASSPWGANYGYTF. V gene TRBV5-1 combines with J gene TRBJ1-2; a weak D match, TRBD1 (5 bases). The CDR3 totals 14 residues. V was shortened by 5 bases and J by 0 bases, with 11 bases between the two germline ends. Germline lookup yields CDR1 SGHRS and CDR2 YFSETQ.

This clone was detected once. The gene calls are TRBV19 and TRBJ1-4, with 11 bases identical to TRBD1. Germline values: CDR1 LNHDA, CDR2 SQIVND (reference sequence). The CDR3 runs to 15 residues. With V trimmed by 5 bases and J by 5 bases, 4 bases remained unmatched. The CDR3 sequence is CASSGGTGGNEKLFF. The CDR3 region has the DNA TGTGCCAGTAGTGGAGGGACAGGGGGAAATGAAAAACTGTTTTTT.

This chain connects TRBV6-5 to TRBJ2-1; tentative D call: TRBD2 (5 bases). Trimming left V 7 bases short and J 8 bases short, with 9 bases between. Looked up from germline, CDR1 is MNHEY and CDR2 is SVGAGI. The CDR3 consists of 11 residues. CDR3 in amino acids: CASTLRDEQFF. The CDR3 DNA reads TGTGCCAGCACCCTGAGGGATGAGCAGTTCTTC.

The rearrangement links TRBV6-2 or TRBV6-3 to TRBJ1-5, with D perhaps TRBD1 (6 bases). In germline, CDR1 is MNHEY, CDR2 SVGEGT. The CDR3 is 12 residues long. V lost 6 bases to trimming and J lost 8 bases, with 11 bases between them. The CDR3 protein is CASSQQGKPQHF. For the CDR3, the DNA is TGTGCCAGCAGCCAACAGGGTAAGCCCCAGCATTTT.

The chain has TRBV6-5 and TRBJ2-7; D is possibly TRBD1 (5 bases). The germline CDR1 and CDR2 sequences are MNHEY and SVGAGI. V was trimmed by 7 bases and J by 5 bases, leaving 12 bases between them. The CDR3 extends over 12 amino acids. The CDR3 bases are TGTGCCAGCACGGACACCCTCCACGAGCAGTACTTC. It yields the protein CASTDTLHEQYF.

The chain employs TRBV7-9 and TRBJ2-3, with unresolved D. The CDR3 is made up of 14 amino acids. Between the trimmed V and J ends, which lost 1 base and 4 bases, there was a span of 9 bases. Germline lookup yields CDR1 SEHNR and CDR2 FQNEAQ (reference sequence). This CDR3 reads CASSLDNRADTQYF. As DNA, the CDR3 is TGTGCCAGCAGCTTAGACAACCGTGCAGATACGCAGTATTTT.

The chain uses TRBV19 and TRBJ1-5, with TRBD1 matching over 8 bases. Trimming cost V 10 bases and J 0 bases; bases outside gene matches: 8. This CDR3 is 15 amino acids long. Germline V lookup: CDR1 LNHDA, CDR2 SQIVND (reference sequence). Written as DNA, the CDR3 is TGTGCCACCTCCAGGGGGCAGGATAGCAATCAGCCCCAGCATTTT. Its translation is CATSRGQDSNQPQHF.

This clone has a single count. The rearrangement links TRBV25-1 to TRBJ1-2; D possibly corresponds to TRBD1 (5 bases). Looked up from germline, CDR1 is MGHDK and CDR2 is SYGVNS. The CDR3 is 16 amino acids. Trimming left V 5 bases short and J 8 bases short, with 24 bases between. CDR3: CASSPSPGGTREGYTF. The CDR3 DNA follows: TGTGCCAGCAGTCCCTCGCCCGGCGGGACCAGGGAGGGCTACACCTTC.

The chain's CDR3 is CASSYRGRPDTQYF. In nucleotides, the CDR3 is TGCGCCAGCAGTTACAGGGGGCGCCCAGATACGCAGTATTTT. The chain has TRBV10-1 and TRBJ2-3, with 9 bases fitting TRBD1. Per germline, CDR1 WNHNN and CDR2 SYGVQD (reference sequence). There are 14 residues in the CDR3. Trimming took 5 bases from V and 4 from J; bases not matched to a gene: 4.

The V gene is TRBV4-1, the J gene TRBJ1-2, with TRBD1 matching over 8 bases. CDR1 is MGHRA and CDR2 is YSYEKL in the germline V gene. The length of the CDR3 is 17 residues. V shed 2 bases, J shed 5 bases, and the junction held 13 bases outside the gene matches. The CDR3 DNA is TGCGCCAGCAGCCAAATTCAACTGGGGACAGGCCCTTATGGCTACACCTTC. Protein sequence: CASSQIQLGTGPYGYTF.

The rearrangement links TRBV3-1 (or the pseudogene TRBV3-2) to TRBJ2-6, with TRBD1 as a possible D gene (6 bases). This CDR3 spans 18 amino acids. Deletions cut 4 bases from V and 0 bases from J, with 16 bases between. From germline, CDR1 is LGHDT and CDR2 YNNKEL (reference sequence). Here the CDR3 reads CASSPRQALNSGANVLTF. CDR3 nucleotides: TGTGCCAGCAGCCCCCGACAGGCCCTGAACTCTGGGGCCAACGTCCTGACTTTC.